This T cell receptor (beta chain) was sequenced for a study of T cell responses to AZD1222 COVID-19 vaccine (TCRdb year 2021). The study in broad terms: AZD1222 recipients whose second dose came at about 4 weeks and those whose second dose came at about 12 weeks were combined into one group, since spike-specific TCR depth and breadth did not differ between the two schedules. TCR sequencing covered some 240 trial participants: some 210 given two doses of AZD1222 and around 25 given two doses of MenACWY control vaccine. Trial participants were enrolled by age into 18-55, 56-69 and 70-plus year subgroups, with roughly 160, 29 and 62 TCR-sequenced participants respectively.

Beyond this particular receptor, the publication reports: A significant rise in spike-specific TCR breadth and depth was observed after two AZD1222 doses relative to day 0 and relative to MenACWY recipients. No day 14 peak-response samples were available, so repertoires were characterized only after the peak T cell response. Vaccine-associated CD4 TCRs spanned the whole spike protein, with dominant responses in regions 160-218 and 743-854. In the small 56-69-year group, the increase in depth fell short of significance, most likely because of low power. Participants were mostly white British and included more females than males, and it was suggested by the authors that clonal diversity may have been underestimated. Epitopes outside the regions mutated in the B.1.351 and B.1.1.7 variants were reportedly recognized by nearly half of the unique spike-specific TCRs. Conclusions about previously exposed vaccinees are limited because only six or seven AZD1222 recipients were SARS-CoV-2 seropositive at baseline.

With regard to this clone: The antigen it recognizes is unknown. Base qualities are not recorded, but no much larger clone differs from it by a single base.

The CDR3 sequence holds 15 residues, the cysteine and phenylalanine included. Only CDR3 DNA is held: 45 bases, read in frame from base 1. CDR1 is given as MDHEN and CDR2 as SYDVKM, both from the germline V gene. The V end loses 7 bases and the J end loses 6 bases, and a stretch of 19 bases separates them. The CDR3 regions of human TCRbeta chains were analyzed by immunosequencing. For the original study's pipeline: TCRs in the repertoires were matched against a reference library of SARS-CoV-2-specific TCRs that had been generated with the MIRA antigen-specificity platform. Breadth was defined as the fraction of unique TCRs that were SARS-CoV-2-associated. Depth was defined as the fraction of total T cells that were SARS-CoV-2-associated. Using the MIRA data, every spike-specific TCR was mapped to the spike region that the TCR reacted to and assigned to either a CD4 or a CD8 class. Log10-transformed breadth and depth values were compared by one-way ANOVA with Sidak's multiple comparisons tests. The table comes from immuneACCESS by way of TCRdb, which keeps in-frame sequences with V and J called. Part of the clones is missing from these tables; in studies checked, under half for an unresolved V gene and the rest for unknown reasons. That table gives V, J and clone size, and the DNA gave D and trimming. For this sample there are around 92,000 clones; about nine tenths appear just once. Of the sample, 7.5% is held by the ten largest clones.

The time point tag for this specimen amounts to: baseline before first vaccination. Vaccinee samples came from UK trials COV001 and COV002, including a single-blind randomized controlled phase 2/3 trial of AZD1222 (ChAdOx1 nCoV-19) in healthy adults. For TCRbeta chain sequencing, PBMC samples from trial participants were taken at day 0 and at day 28 after the second dose. Material: peripheral blood, obtained on day 0 of AZD1222 vaccination. This clonotype was obtained from an adult in good health. The chain is assembled from TRBV28 and TRBJ1-5, with TRBD1 as a weak D call on 5 bases. The sequenced DNA: TGTGCCAGCAACCCGATCCTTGGGGGAGGTCAGCCCCAGCATTTT. It is translated as CASNPILGGGQPQHF.